This T cell receptor beta chain came from a study of early T cells in non-severe SARS-CoV-2 infection. The protocol attached unique molecular identifiers to individual cDNA molecules. TCRdb redid the calling of the 5' RACE reads with MiXCR, one entry per CDR3 protein. The sample contains fewer than 80,000 distinct CDR3 sequences, about 12% of which appear only once. The CDR3 is 16 amino acids. The germline CDR1 and CDR2 sequences are SGHAT and FQNNGV. Unmatched junction bases numbered 13, after V lost 4 bases and J lost 8 bases. The origin of this receptor is an adult who was a healthcare worker with PCR-confirmed SARS-CoV-2 infection or an uninfected control (not recorded which). The chain recombines TRBV11-2 with TRBJ2-3; 9 bases match TRBD2. Source material: whole blood. DNA for the CDR3: TGTGCCAGCAGCTCCCAACGGGCGGGAGGGCCTCGTACGCAGTATTTT. It codes for CASSSQRAGGPRTQYF.